This T cell receptor beta chain appears in the sequencing data of a study of OX40 agonist ivuxolimab in advanced cancers. Study findings and constraints: Certain nonresponders additionally had low normalized T-cell clonal expansion.

Worth noting for this clone: Its antigen remains unknown.

The repertoire was sequenced with immunoSEQ multiplex PCR; TCRdb's copy has only in-frame clones and lacks some. The sample has some 80,000 clones; about 85% are singletons. The source of this sequence is an adult with an advanced solid tumor such as melanoma, head and neck, liver or kidney cancer. The source material was CD4+ or CD8+ T cells sorted from blood, sampled in a trial of the OX40 agonist ivuxolimab.

CDR3 sequence (DNA): TGTGCCAGCAGTTACGGTGGGACAGCCAACTATGGCTACACCTTC. Its protein is CASSYGGTANYGYTF. V usage is TRBV6-5 and J usage is TRBJ1-2, with 7 bases identical to TRBD1. Trimming cost V 2 bases and J 2 bases; bases outside gene matches: 5. Germline loops: CDR1 MNHEY, CDR2 SVGAGI. The CDR3 is made up of 15 amino acids.